The subject of this entry is one TCR beta chain. Its antigen is currently unknown. PCR primers comprised 60 Vbeta and 13 Jbeta primers. Profiling relied on immunoSEQ multiplex PCR, and the TCRdb table lists in-frame clones only, not all of them. This repertoire shows roughly 100,000 clones, over 80% found once; its top ten account for around 2.6%. This record belongs to a study of cytomegalovirus exposure and HLA in healthy donors. Broader study findings: Apart from CMV serostatus, no immune exposure information was available. A reported reduction in N-insertions relative to the roughly 610-donor mean was seen in an Asian-associated ancestry cluster in a later analysis.

V dropped 5 bases and J dropped 6; count of bases not matched to a gene: 9. Per the germline V gene, CDR1 is MDHEN and CDR2 is SYDVKM. This CDR3 is built from 15 residues. The sequencing input was PBMCs. The chain employs TRBV28 and TRBJ1-5; 8 positions agree with TRBD1. The source of this sequence is a man aged 35 to 55 in good health and CMV-seronegative. This CDR3 is CASSPLTRGPQPQHF. In nucleotides, the CDR3 is TGTGCCAGCAGTCCCCTCACCAGGGGGCCTCAGCCCCAGCATTTT. Together with reference TRBV28 and TRBJ1-5, the CDR3 gives the full variable domain: DVKVTQSSRYLVKRTGEKVFLECVQDMDHENMFWYRQDPGLGLRLIYFSYDVKMKEKGDIPEGYSVSREKKERFSLILESASTNQTSMYLCASSPLTRGPQPQHFGDGTRLSIL.